This entry lists 10 T cell receptor beta chains sequenced from one sample in a study of CD8+ T cells in alopecia areata. cDNA serving as the sequencing template came from extracted, reverse transcribed RNA. The table came from immunoSEQ multiplex PCR; TCRdb's copy has only in-frame clones and leaves some out. The table lists roughly 150,000 clones, 87% of them singletons. The source material was CD8+ T cells sorted from blood, sampled at week 0. The receptors originated from a human donor with alopecia areata.

This chain links TRBV29-1 with TRBJ2-3, with 11 positions matching TRBD2. The V segment lost 0 bases and the J segment 4 bases; nucleotides outside the gene matches: 12. The CDR3 totals 18 residues. The germline V gene encodes CDR1 SQVTM and CDR2 ANQGSEA. CDR3 in DNA: TGCAGCGTTGAAGACGGGGCTAGCGGGAGGAACAGCGCAGATACGCAGTATTTT. Translating it yields CSVEDGASGRNSADTQYF.

Concerning this clone: A read error may produce the germline difference seen at one junction end. The genes are TRBV29-1 and TRBJ1-1, with D tentatively TRBD1 (5 bases). CDR3 size: 11 residues. Germline-derived CDR1 and CDR2 are SQVTM and ANQGSEA. The CDR3 region has the DNA TGCAGCGCTGTCCAGGGCCCTGAGGCTTTCTTT. Translating it yields CSAVQGPEAFF. The full variable domain, rest sourced from reference TRBV29-1 and TRBJ1-1, is SAVISQKPSRDICQRGTSLTIQCQVDSQVTMMFWYRQQPGQSLTLIATANQGSEATYESGFVIDKFPISRPNLTFSTLTVSNMSPEDSSIYLCSAVQGPEAFFGQGTRLTVV.

This clone showed up just once. This chain connects TRBV19 to TRBJ2-4; TRBD1 matches at 8 bases. V trimming: 4 bases; J trimming: 5 bases; junction bases outside the gene matches: 4. CDR3 length equals 14 residues. Germline-derived CDR1 and CDR2 are LNHDA and SQIVND (reference sequence). The CDR3 loop reads CASSTWTGQNIQYF. The CDR3 region has the DNA TGTGCCAGTAGTACGTGGACAGGGCAAAACATTCAGTACTTC.

The V call is TRBV2, the J call TRBJ1-2; D not resolved. CDR3 length: 14 residues. Germline lookup yields CDR1 SNHLY and CDR2 FYNNEI. V was clipped by 3 bases and J by 3 bases, with 11 bases between them. This CDR3 reads CASSDEAHHYGYTF. For the CDR3, the DNA is TGTGCCAGCAGTGACGAAGCCCATCACTATGGCTACACCTTC.

The rearrangement links TRBV19 to TRBJ2-1; D is unresolved. Trimming stripped 4 bases from V and 10 bases from J, with 11 bases between. This CDR3 spans 12 amino acids. Looked up from germline, CDR1 is LNHDA and CDR2 is SQIVND (reference sequence). Here the CDR3 DNA reads TGTGCCAGTAGTAGCCCAGCCTGGGAGCAGTTCTTC. Its translation is CASSSPAWEQFF.

This chain uses TRBV23-1 with TRBJ2-6; 8 bases align to TRBD1. TRBV23-1 is an ORF, and what it does is uncertain. This CDR3 has 20 amino acids. The V and J ends lost 4 bases and 0 bases, in that order; junction bases with no gene match: 14. CDR3 sequence reads: CASSPDRGDRSSSGANVLTF. The DNA of the CDR3 is TGCGCCAGCAGTCCGGACCGAGGGGACAGGTCAAGCTCTGGGGCCAACGTCCTGACTTTC.

This chain connects TRBV27 to TRBJ2-3; D is perhaps TRBD1 or TRBD2 (5 bases each). Trimming took 2 bases from V and 2 from J, leaving 20 bases between them. This CDR3 region has 18 residues. Germline values: CDR1 MNHEY, CDR2 SMNVEV (reference sequence). This CDR3 is CASSLRGPTRTNTDTQYF. DNA of the CDR3: TGTGCCAGCAGTTTACGGGGCCCGACACGAACTAACACAGATACGCAGTATTTT.

The rearrangement joins TRBV7-8 to TRBJ2-5; unclear D gene. Trimming cost V 0 bases and J 2 bases, with 1 base left between them. Germline V gene sequence: CDR1 SGHVS, CDR2 FQNEAQ. The CDR3 runs to 12 residues. The CDR3 sequence: CASSLAQETQYF. The CDR3 region has the DNA TGTGCCAGCAGCTTAGCTCAAGAGACCCAGTACTTC.

This clone was observed once. The V gene is TRBV7-9, the J gene TRBJ2-7, with TRBD2 matching over 8 bases. In germline, CDR1 is SEHNR, CDR2 FQNEAQ (reference sequence). The CDR3 length is 15 residues. Trimming took 4 bases from V and 2 from J; bases not matched to a gene: 7. The CDR3 DNA sequence: TGTGCCAGCAGCTCCCCACTAGCGGAGACCTACGAGCAGTACTTC. Its translation: CASSSPLAETYEQYF. The full variable domain, in which reference TRBV7-9 and TRBJ2-7 provide the parts outside the CDR3, is DTGVSQNPRHKITKRGQNVTFRCDPISEHNRLYWYRQTLGQGPEFLTYFQNEAQLEKSRLLSDRFSAERPKGSFSTLEIQRTEQGDSAMYLCASSSPLAETYEQYFGPGTRLTVT.

The CDR3 is CASSSDRGANTEAFF. The DNA for the CDR3 is TGTGCCAGCAGCTCGGACAGGGGAGCTAACACTGAAGCTTTCTTT. The rearrangement links TRBV7-3 to TRBJ1-1; 9 nucleotides match TRBD1. V gave up 4 bases and J gave up 2 bases; unmatched junction bases: 5. The length of the CDR3 is 15 residues. Germline CDR1 is SGHTA and CDR2 is FQGTGA.